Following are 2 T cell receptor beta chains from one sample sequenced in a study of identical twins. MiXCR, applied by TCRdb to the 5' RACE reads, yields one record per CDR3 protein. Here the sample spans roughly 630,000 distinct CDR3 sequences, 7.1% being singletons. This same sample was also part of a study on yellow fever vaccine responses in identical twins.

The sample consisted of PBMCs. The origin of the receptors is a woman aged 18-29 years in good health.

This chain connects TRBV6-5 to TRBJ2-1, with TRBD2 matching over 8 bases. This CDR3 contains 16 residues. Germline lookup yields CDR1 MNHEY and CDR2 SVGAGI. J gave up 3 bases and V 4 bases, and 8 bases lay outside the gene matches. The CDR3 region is CASSFEGSGIYNEQFF. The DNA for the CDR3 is TGTGCCAGCAGTTTCGAGGGTAGCGGGATCTACAATGAGCAGTTCTTC.

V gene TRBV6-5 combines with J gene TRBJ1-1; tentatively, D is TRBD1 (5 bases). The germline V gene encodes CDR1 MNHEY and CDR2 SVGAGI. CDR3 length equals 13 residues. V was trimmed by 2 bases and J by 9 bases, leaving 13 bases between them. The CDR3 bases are TGTGCCAGCAGTTACACCCGACAGATTCAAGCTTTCTTT. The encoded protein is CASSYTRQIQAFF.